This TCR beta chain was recorded in a study of early T cells in non-severe SARS-CoV-2 infection. Findings and limits, study-wide: VDJdb-based annotation leaned toward anti-spike CD8 responses and missed private and CD4 specificities.

This clonotype was picked up many times. Antigen unknown. In germline, CDR1 is MGHRA, CDR2 YSYEKL. V trimming: 4 bases; J trimming: 7 bases; junction bases outside the gene matches: 11. The CDR3 is 16 residues long. TCRdb passed the 5' RACE reads through MiXCR, listing each CDR3 protein once. Here the sample spans tens of thousands of distinct CDR3 sequences, around 3.6% being singletons. The TCR sequence derives from an adult who was a healthcare worker with PCR-confirmed SARS-CoV-2 infection or an uninfected control (not recorded which). V and J are TRBV4-1 and TRBJ2-2; 8 nucleotides align to TRBD1. The sequencing sample was made of whole blood. This CDR3 is CASSLVRTGSGGELFF. The CDR3 bases are TGCGCCAGCAGCCTCGTTCGGACAGGGTCGGGCGGGGAGCTGTTTTTT.